Listed below are T cell receptor beta chains from one sample, sequenced in a study of Ad26.COV2.S vaccination and SARS-CoV-2 variants. The table came from immunoSEQ multiplex PCR; TCRdb's copy has only in-frame clones and leaves some out. The sample yields some 300,000 clones, 85% seen once. This specimen consisted of peripheral blood, obtained in a trial of Ad26.COV2.S vaccine versus placebo. Receptors were obtained from a person aged 18-65 years who received the Ad26.COV2.S COVID-19 vaccine or a placebo. Both conserved end residues are part of each CDR3. Fields, in order: CDR3 length, clone size, J gene, D gene, V gene, CDR3 DNA, CDR3 protein. D genes are given only for firm matches. For some rows the clone size is stated as once, few or many, or as a class when expanded; others skip it.

CDR3 length: 15
clone size: -
J gene: TRBJ1-6
D gene: -
V gene: TRBV4-1
CDR3 DNA: TGCGCCAGCAGCCAAGATACGGGTTATAATTCACCCCTCCACTTT
CDR3 protein: CASSQDTGYNSPLHF

CDR3 length: 15
clone size: many
J gene: TRBJ2-1
D gene: TRBD2
V gene: TRBV9
CDR3 DNA: TGTGCCAGCAGCGTAGGTAGCGGGGGCTACAATGAGCAGTTCTTC
CDR3 protein: CASSVGSGGYNEQFF

CDR3 length: 16
clone size: -
J gene: TRBJ1-2
D gene: TRBD1
V gene: TRBV9
CDR3 DNA: TGTGCCAGCAGCGTGGCACCCGGGACAGCTAACTATGGCTACACCTTC
CDR3 protein: CASSVAPGTANYGYTF

CDR3 length: 14
clone size: -
J gene: TRBJ2-5
D gene: -
V gene: TRBV5-5
CDR3 DNA: TGTGCCAGCAGCTCAGACCCGGGCTCTGAGACCCAGTACTTC
CDR3 protein: CASSSDPGSETQYF

CDR3 length: 16
clone size: -
J gene: TRBJ2-2
D gene: -
V gene: TRBV7-6
CDR3 DNA: TGTGCCAGCAGCTTAGTAGGTGCGGGTCCAGGAGGGGAGCTGTTTTTT
CDR3 protein: CASSLVGAGPGGELFF

CDR3 length: 16
clone size: -
J gene: TRBJ2-3
D gene: -
V gene: TRBV28
CDR3 DNA: TGTGCCAGCAGTTTATCCGGGGGGCGCGGAACAGATACGCAGTATTTT
CDR3 protein: CASSLSGGRGTDTQYF

CDR3 length: 17
clone size: -
J gene: TRBJ1-5
D gene: TRBD1
V gene: TRBV19
CDR3 DNA: TGTGCCAGTAGTGGGACAGGTTTGGGGTATAGCAATCAGCCCCAGCATTTT
CDR3 protein: CASSGTGLGYSNQPQHF

CDR3 length: 13
clone size: -
J gene: TRBJ1-2
D gene: TRBD1
V gene: TRBV29-1
CDR3 DNA: TGCAGCTTCTCGACAGGGGGTCGAGATGGCTACACCTTC
CDR3 protein: CSFSTGGRDGYTF

CDR3 length: 15
clone size: -
J gene: TRBJ1-2
D gene: -
V gene: TRBV1
CDR3 DNA: TGCACCAGCAGCCCCGTGTTTTGGGGGAACTATGGCTACACCTTC
CDR3 protein: CTSSPVFWGNYGYTF

CDR3 length: 15
clone size: -
J gene: TRBJ2-1
D gene: -
V gene: TRBV5-1
CDR3 DNA: TGCGCCAGCGGCCACGGAGGAGCTAGGGAAAATGAGCAGTTCTTC
CDR3 protein: CASGHGGARENEQFF

CDR3 length: 13
clone size: -
J gene: TRBJ2-5
D gene: -
V gene: TRBV4-2
CDR3 DNA: TGTGCCAGCAGCCAAGATTACGGGGAGACCCAGTACTTC
CDR3 protein: CASSQDYGETQYF

CDR3 length: 13
clone size: -
J gene: TRBJ1-1
D gene: -
V gene: TRBV6-5
CDR3 DNA: TGTGCCAGCAGTTACAAGGGGGAAACTGAAGCTTTCTTT
CDR3 protein: CASSYKGETEAFF

CDR3 length: 17
clone size: -
J gene: TRBJ2-1
D gene: TRBD2
V gene: TRBV5-1
CDR3 DNA: TGCGCCAGCAGCTTGGGGCAATCAGCGGGGGCCAACAATGAGCAGTTCTTC
CDR3 protein: CASSLGQSAGANNEQFF

CDR3 length: 17
clone size: -
J gene: TRBJ2-3
D gene: TRBD2
V gene: TRBV25-1
CDR3 DNA: TGTGCCAGCAGTCTAGCGGGGGGGCCCCGGGGTCCGGATACGCAGTATTTT
CDR3 protein: CASSLAGGPRGPDTQYF

CDR3 length: 14
clone size: -
J gene: TRBJ2-5
D gene: TRBD2
V gene: TRBV3-1/TRBV3-2
CDR3 DNA: TGTGCCAGCAGCCATGTGGCGGGGGAAGAGACCCAGTACTTC
CDR3 protein: CASSHVAGEETQYF

CDR3 length: 16
clone size: -
J gene: TRBJ2-7
D gene: -
V gene: TRBV6-1
CDR3 DNA: TGTGCCAGCAGTGAAGCCAGGACGTGGGTGACAGCCAAGCAGTACTTC
CDR3 protein: CASSEARTWVTAKQYF

CDR3 length: 14
clone size: -
J gene: TRBJ2-3
D gene: TRBD2
V gene: TRBV5-1
CDR3 DNA: TGCGCCAGCAGCCCGGGAGGGGGGGCAGATACGCAGTATTTT
CDR3 protein: CASSPGGGADTQYF

CDR3 length: 15
clone size: once
J gene: TRBJ1-5
D gene: -
V gene: TRBV24-1
CDR3 DNA: TGTGCCACCAGTGACCACGGGCCCGGCAATCAGCCCCAGCATTTT
CDR3 protein: CATSDHGPGNQPQHF

CDR3 length: 15
clone size: -
J gene: TRBJ1-6
D gene: -
V gene: TRBV2
CDR3 DNA: TGTGCCAGCAGTGGGCAGGGAGGAGTGAATTCACCCCTCCACTTT
CDR3 protein: CASSGQGGVNSPLHF

CDR3 length: 14
clone size: -
J gene: TRBJ2-3
D gene: TRBD1
V gene: TRBV4-1
CDR3 DNA: TGCGCCAGCAGCCAAGGACAGGGAGTGGATACGCAGTATTTT
CDR3 protein: CASSQGQGVDTQYF

CDR3 length: 15
clone size: -
J gene: TRBJ2-5
D gene: TRBD2
V gene: TRBV4-1
CDR3 DNA: TGCGCCAGCAGCCAAACCGGGACTAGCGAAGAGACCCAGTACTTC
CDR3 protein: CASSQTGTSEETQYF

CDR3 length: 13
clone size: -
J gene: TRBJ2-5
D gene: -
V gene: TRBV14
CDR3 DNA: TGTGCCAGCAGCCAAGAAAGGCTTGGTTTCCGGTACTTC
CDR3 protein: CASSQERLGFRYF

CDR3 length: 17
clone size: -
J gene: TRBJ2-2
D gene: -
V gene: TRBV19
CDR3 DNA: TGTGCCACCAAGACCCGAAGTGCTACCTTGGGGGACGGGGAGCTGTTTTTT
CDR3 protein: CATKTRSATLGDGELFF

CDR3 length: 13
clone size: -
J gene: TRBJ1-2
D gene: -
V gene: TRBV18
CDR3 DNA: TGTGCCAGCTCGGCAGGGGTTAACTATGGCTACACCTTC
CDR3 protein: CASSAGVNYGYTF

CDR3 length: 16
clone size: -
J gene: TRBJ1-2
D gene: -
V gene: TRBV5-6
CDR3 DNA: TGTGCCAGCACCGATTTCGAGGCAGGCTCTAACTATGGCTACACCTTC
CDR3 protein: CASTDFEAGSNYGYTF

CDR3 length: 15
clone size: -
J gene: TRBJ2-5
D gene: -
V gene: TRBV5-4
CDR3 DNA: TGTGCCAGCAGCGCTACTTTACAGGGTAGTGAGACCCAGTACTTC
CDR3 protein: CASSATLQGSETQYF

CDR3 length: 15
clone size: few
J gene: TRBJ2-1
D gene: TRBD2
V gene: TRBV28
CDR3 DNA: TGTGCCACCCACTTAGCGGGGGGGGAGGGGAATGAGCAGTTCTTC
CDR3 protein: CATHLAGGEGNEQFF

CDR3 length: 14
clone size: few
J gene: TRBJ1-5
D gene: -
V gene: TRBV6-5
CDR3 DNA: TGTGCCAGCAGCTTACAGGAGGGGCGACAGCCCCAGCATTTT
CDR3 protein: CASSLQEGRQPQHF

CDR3 length: 13
clone size: many
J gene: TRBJ1-6
D gene: -
V gene: TRBV7-9
CDR3 DNA: TGTGCCAGCAGCCTTGAGCAGAATTCACCCCTCCACTTT
CDR3 protein: CASSLEQNSPLHF